The 13 T cell receptor beta chains below come from one sample, sequenced in a study of blood T cell repertoires in COVID-19. Profiled with immunoSEQ multiplex PCR; TCRdb holds only in-frame clones, not every one. Among over 130,000 clones listed, roughly four fifths were seen once. Sequenced sample: peripheral blood. The receptors were sampled from a woman older than 75 with acute or convalescent COVID-19.

The V gene is TRBV27, the J gene TRBJ2-7; TRBD1 is a possible D gene (6 bases). The CDR3 runs to 15 residues. Per germline, CDR1 MNHEY and CDR2 SMNVEV (reference sequence). The ends were cut back, 6 bases at V and 0 bases at J, with 15 bases in the middle. CDR3 nucleotides: TGTGCCAGCAGAATAAAGGGGGTTTCCTCCTACGAGCAGTACTTC. Translation gives CASRIKGVSSYEQYF.

This clone was detected only once. This sequence joins TRBV4-2 and TRBJ2-3, with D possibly TRBD2 on 5 matching bases. This CDR3 contains 16 residues. Germline-derived CDR1 and CDR2 are LGHNA and YNFKEQ. Trimming cost V 1 base and J 1 base, with 12 bases left between them. The CDR3 nucleotides are TGTGCCAGCAGCCAAGGCTACCTGGAGGGCACAGATACGCAGTATTTT. Its protein product is CASSQGYLEGTDTQYF.

This chain connects TRBV3-1 (or the pseudogene TRBV3-2) to TRBJ2-7, with a tentative D call TRBD2 (7 bases). The CDR3 has 13 residues. The germline CDR1 and CDR2 sequences are LGHDT and YNNKEL (reference sequence). With 1 base removed from V and 5 bases from J, the gap between germline ends came to 9 bases. CDR3 nucleotides: TGTGCCAGCAGCCAAGCGGGGGGCGACGAGCAGTACTTC. Residues: CASSQAGGDEQYF.

This chain links TRBV28 with TRBJ2-7; 10 positions match TRBD2. This CDR3 contains 16 residues. V shed 5 bases, J shed 5 bases, and the junction held 12 bases outside the gene matches. Germline CDR1 and CDR2: MDHEN and SYDVKM. CDR3 DNA sequence: TGTGCCAGCAGTCCCGCCATAGCGGGAGGCATCGACGAGCAGTACTTC. Protein product: CASSPAIAGGIDEQYF.

J is TRBJ2-1 and V is TRBV27; 7 bases line up with TRBD1. The CDR3 is 15 amino acids. Per germline, CDR1 MNHEY and CDR2 SMNVEV (reference sequence). V gave up 5 bases and J gave up 5 bases; unmatched junction bases: 9. CDR3 bases: TGTGCCAGCAGTGCCCGACAGGGTAAGAACAATGAGCAGTTCTTC. This encodes CASSARQGKNNEQFF.

The chain combines TRBV19 with TRBJ1-2, with 8 bases lining up with TRBD1. CDR3 length: 13 residues. Germline lookup yields CDR1 LNHDA and CDR2 SQIVND (reference sequence). Germline trimming cut 7 bases from V and 4 bases from J; bases unmatched to any gene: 5. The CDR3 loop reads CASTPDRAYGYTF. The CDR3 region has the DNA TGTGCCAGTACCCCGGACAGGGCCTATGGCTACACCTTC.

The genes are TRBV4-2 and TRBJ1-2; D remains ambiguous. The CDR3 contains 16 residues. V was pared by 0 bases and J by 0 bases, with 11 bases between. Germline CDR1 and CDR2: LGHNA and YNFKEQ. Written as DNA, the CDR3 is TGTGCCAGCAGCCAAGATAGGCAGGAAGCTAACTATGGCTACACCTTC. Its translation: CASSQDRQEANYGYTF.

The chain has TRBV7-8 and TRBJ2-7; tentative D call: TRBD1 (8 bases). The CDR3 contains 16 residues. The germline CDR1 and CDR2 sequences are SGHVS and FQNEAQ. Trimming pared 2 bases from V and 3 bases from J, leaving 17 bases between. In nucleotides, the CDR3 is TGTGCCAGCAGCTTAAAGCGGGACAGGTCACGCTACGAGCAGTACTTC. It codes for CASSLKRDRSRYEQYF.

The genes are TRBV10-3 and TRBJ2-7; D is undetermined. The CDR3 is 12 amino acids. V was pared by 6 bases and J by 5 bases, with 11 bases between. CDR1 ENHRY and CDR2 SYGVKD come from the germline V gene. Here the CDR3 reads CAISLNDNEQYF. Here the CDR3 DNA reads TGTGCCATCAGCTTAAATGACAACGAGCAGTACTTC.

J is TRBJ2-7 and V is TRBV6-5, with 9 bases identical to TRBD1. From germline, CDR1 is MNHEY and CDR2 SVGAGI. The ends lost 4 bases at V and 2 bases at J; junction bases unmatched: 6. This CDR3 is 15 amino acids long. CDR3 nucleotide sequence: TGTGCCAGCAGTTCCCTCCGGGACAGGGCCTACGAGCAGTACTTC. Amino acids: CASSSLRDRAYEQYF.

The chain is built from TRBV6-5 and TRBJ1-2; 7 positions match TRBD1. This CDR3 is 15 amino acids long. Germline-derived CDR1 and CDR2 are MNHEY and SVGAGI. V lost 10 bases to trimming and J lost 4 bases; unmatched junction nucleotides: 15. This CDR3 reads CATALSTGQIYGYTF. Here the CDR3 DNA reads TGTGCCACCGCCCTAAGCACGGGACAGATCTATGGCTACACCTTC.

This clone was recorded a few times. The V and J genes are TRBV27 and TRBJ2-3; 7 bases map to TRBD1. With V trimmed by 3 bases and J by 4 bases, 10 bases remained unmatched. Germline assignment: CDR1 MNHEY and CDR2 SMNVEV (reference sequence). This CDR3 is 16 amino acids long. The CDR3 sequence is CASSFRDPRGSDTQYF. The CDR3 DNA follows: TGTGCCAGCAGTTTCCGGGACCCCAGGGGGTCAGATACGCAGTATTTT.

This clone was seen a handful of times. The V and J genes are TRBV2 and TRBJ2-1, with TRBD1 identical over 7 bases. CDR1 is SNHLY and CDR2 is FYNNEI in the germline V gene. CDR3 size: 15 residues. V trimming: 5 bases; J trimming: 4 bases; junction bases outside the gene matches: 8. For the CDR3, the DNA is TGTGCCAGCAGTAAGAGGACAGGCCCTTACAATGAGCAGTTCTTC. Residues: CASSKRTGPYNEQFF.